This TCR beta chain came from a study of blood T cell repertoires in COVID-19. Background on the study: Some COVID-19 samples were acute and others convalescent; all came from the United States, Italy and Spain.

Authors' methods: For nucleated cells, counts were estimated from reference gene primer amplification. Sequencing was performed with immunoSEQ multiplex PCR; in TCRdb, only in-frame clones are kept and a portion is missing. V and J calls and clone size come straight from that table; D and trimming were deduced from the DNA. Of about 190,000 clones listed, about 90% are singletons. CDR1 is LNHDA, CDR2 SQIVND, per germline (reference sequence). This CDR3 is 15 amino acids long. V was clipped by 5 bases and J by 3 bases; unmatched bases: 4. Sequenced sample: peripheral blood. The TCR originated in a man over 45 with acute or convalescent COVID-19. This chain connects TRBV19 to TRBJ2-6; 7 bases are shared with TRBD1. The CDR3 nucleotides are TGTGCCAGTAGTGTACAGGGGTATGGGGCCAACGTCCTGACTTTC. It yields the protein CASSVQGYGANVLTF.